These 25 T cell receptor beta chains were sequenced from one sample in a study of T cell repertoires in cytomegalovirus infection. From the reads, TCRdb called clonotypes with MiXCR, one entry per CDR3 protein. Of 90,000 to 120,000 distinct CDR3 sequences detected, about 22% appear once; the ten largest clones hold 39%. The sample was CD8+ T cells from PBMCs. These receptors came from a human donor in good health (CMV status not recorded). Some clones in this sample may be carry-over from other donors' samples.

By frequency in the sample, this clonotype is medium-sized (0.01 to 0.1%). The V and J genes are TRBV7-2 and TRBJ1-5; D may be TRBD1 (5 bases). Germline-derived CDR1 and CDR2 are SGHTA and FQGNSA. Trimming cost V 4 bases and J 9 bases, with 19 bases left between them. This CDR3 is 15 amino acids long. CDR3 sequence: CASSSMGGAGWPQHF. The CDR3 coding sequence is TGTGCCAGCAGCTCCATGGGAGGGGCGGGGTGGCCCCAGCATTTT.

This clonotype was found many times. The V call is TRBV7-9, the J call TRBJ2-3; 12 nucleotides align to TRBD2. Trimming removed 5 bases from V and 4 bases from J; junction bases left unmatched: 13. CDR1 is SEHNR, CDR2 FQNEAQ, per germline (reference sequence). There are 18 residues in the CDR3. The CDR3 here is CASSLYQTTSGSADTQYF. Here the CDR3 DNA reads TGTGCCAGCAGCCTATACCAAACGACTAGCGGGAGCGCAGATACGCAGTATTTT.

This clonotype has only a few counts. The CDR3 here is CASSQSGILHSPLHF. For the CDR3, the DNA is TGTGCCAGCAGCCAGTCGGGGATCCTTCATTCACCCCTCCACTTT. The gene calls are TRBV11-2 and TRBJ1-6; D is uncertain. The CDR3 extends over 15 amino acids. V was trimmed by 5 bases and J by 8 bases, leaving 16 bases between them. CDR1 and CDR2 from the germline V gene are SGHAT and FQNNGV. The entire variable domain, with the rest obtained from reference TRBV11-2 and TRBJ1-6, is as follows: EAGVAQSPRYKIIEKRQSVAFWCNPISGHATLYWYQQILGQGPKLLIQFQNNGVVDDSQLPKDRFSAERLKGVDSTLKIQPAKLEDSAVYLCASSQSGILHSPLHFGNGTRLTVT.

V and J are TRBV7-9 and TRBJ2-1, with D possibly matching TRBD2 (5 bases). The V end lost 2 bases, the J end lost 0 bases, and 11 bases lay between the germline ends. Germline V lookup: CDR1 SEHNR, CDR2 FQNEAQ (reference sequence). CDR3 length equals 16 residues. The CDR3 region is CASSLTAESSYNEQFF. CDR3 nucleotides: TGTGCCAGCAGCTTAACAGCGGAGAGCTCCTACAATGAGCAGTTCTTC. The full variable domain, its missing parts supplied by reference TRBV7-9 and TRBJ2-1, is DTGVSQNPRHKITKRGQNVTFRCDPISEHNRLYWYRQTLGQGPEFLTYFQNEAQLEKSRLLSDRFSAERPKGSFSTLEIQRTEQGDSAMYLCASSLTAESSYNEQFFGPGTRLTVL.

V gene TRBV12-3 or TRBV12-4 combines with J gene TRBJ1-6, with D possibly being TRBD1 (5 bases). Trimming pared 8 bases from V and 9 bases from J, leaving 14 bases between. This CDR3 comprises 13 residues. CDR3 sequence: CASDTGLGSPLHF. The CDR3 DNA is TGTGCCAGCGACACAGGCTTGGGTTCACCCCTCCACTTT.

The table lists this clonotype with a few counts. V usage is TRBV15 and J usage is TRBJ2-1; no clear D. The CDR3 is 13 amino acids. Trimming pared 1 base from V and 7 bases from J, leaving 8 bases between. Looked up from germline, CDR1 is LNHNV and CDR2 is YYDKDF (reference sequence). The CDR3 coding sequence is TGTGCCACCAGCAGAGTATCGGGTAATGAGCAGTTCTTC. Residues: CATSRVSGNEQFF.

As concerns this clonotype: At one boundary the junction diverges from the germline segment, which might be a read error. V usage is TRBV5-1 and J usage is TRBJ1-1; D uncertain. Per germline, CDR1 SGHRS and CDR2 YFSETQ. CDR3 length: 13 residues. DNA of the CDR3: TGCGCCAGCAGACAGCCTATGAACACTGAAGCATTCTTT. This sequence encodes CASRQPMNTEAFF.

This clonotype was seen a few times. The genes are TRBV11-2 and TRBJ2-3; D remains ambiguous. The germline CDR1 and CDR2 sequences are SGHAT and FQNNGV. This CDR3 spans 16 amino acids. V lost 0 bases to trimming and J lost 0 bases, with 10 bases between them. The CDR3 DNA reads TGTGCCAGCAGCTTAGATACGGTCACTAGCACAGATACGCAGTATTTT. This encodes CASSLDTVTSTDTQYF. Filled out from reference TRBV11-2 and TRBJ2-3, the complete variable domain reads EAGVAQSPRYKIIEKRQSVAFWCNPISGHATLYWYQQILGQGPKLLIQFQNNGVVDDSQLPKDRFSAERLKGVDSTLKIQPAKLEDSAVYLCASSLDTVTSTDTQYFGPGTRLTVL.

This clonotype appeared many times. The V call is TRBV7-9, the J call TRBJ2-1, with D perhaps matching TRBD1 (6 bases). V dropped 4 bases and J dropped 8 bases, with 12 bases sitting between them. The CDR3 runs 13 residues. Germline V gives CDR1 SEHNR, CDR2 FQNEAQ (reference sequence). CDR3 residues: CASSSITGYEQFF. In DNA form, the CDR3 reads TGTGCCAGCAGCTCTATAACAGGGTATGAGCAGTTCTTC.

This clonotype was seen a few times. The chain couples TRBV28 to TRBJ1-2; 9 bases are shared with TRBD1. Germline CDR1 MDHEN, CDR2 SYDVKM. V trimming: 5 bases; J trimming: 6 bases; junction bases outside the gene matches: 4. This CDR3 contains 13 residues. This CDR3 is CASSGTGMDGYTF. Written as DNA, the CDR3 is TGTGCCAGCAGTGGGACAGGGATGGATGGCTACACCTTC.

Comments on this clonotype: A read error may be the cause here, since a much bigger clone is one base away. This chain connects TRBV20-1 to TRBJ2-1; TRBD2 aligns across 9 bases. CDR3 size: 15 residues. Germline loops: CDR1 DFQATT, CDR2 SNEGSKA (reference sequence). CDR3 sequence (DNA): TGCCGTGCAACTAAAGCGGGAGGTTTGTTCAATGAGCAGTTCTTC. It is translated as CRATKAGGLFNEQFF.

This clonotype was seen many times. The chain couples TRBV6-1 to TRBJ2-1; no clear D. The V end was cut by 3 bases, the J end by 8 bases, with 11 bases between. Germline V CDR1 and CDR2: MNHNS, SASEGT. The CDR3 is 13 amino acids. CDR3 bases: TGTGCCAGCAGTGAGGTCTGGCTCGATGAGCAGTTCTTC. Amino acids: CASSEVWLDEQFF.

The CDR3 spells CASSTGGFQPQHF. The DNA for the CDR3 is TGTGCCAGCTCCACAGGGGGCTTCCAGCCCCAGCATTTT. The chain uses TRBV19 and TRBJ1-5; 9 bases match TRBD1. Looked up from germline, CDR1 is LNHDA and CDR2 is SQIVND (reference sequence). J gave up 7 bases and V 9 bases, and 7 bases lay outside the gene matches. The CDR3 spans 13 residues.

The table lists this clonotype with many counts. The CDR3 nucleotides are TGTGCCAGCGGGATCCAAGAGACCCAGTACTTC. Translating gives CASGIQETQYF. The chain uses TRBV28 and TRBJ2-5; D not resolved. The germline V and J ends were trimmed by 8 bases and 1 base, with 5 bases remaining between them. The CDR3 totals 11 residues. Germline loops: CDR1 MDHEN, CDR2 SYDVKM.

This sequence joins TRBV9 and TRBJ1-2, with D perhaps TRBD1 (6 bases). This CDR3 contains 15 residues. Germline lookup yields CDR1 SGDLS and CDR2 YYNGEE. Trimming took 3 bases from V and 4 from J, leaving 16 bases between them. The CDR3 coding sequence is TGTGCCAGCAGCGCCGAGGCAGGGGCATCCTATGGCTACACCTTC. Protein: CASSAEAGASYGYTF. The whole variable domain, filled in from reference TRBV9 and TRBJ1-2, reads DSGVTQTPKHLITATGQRVTLRCSPRSGDLSVYWYQQSLDQGLQFLIQYYNGEERAKGNILERFSAQQFPDLHSELNLSSLELGDSALYFCASSAEAGASYGYTFGSGTRLTVV.

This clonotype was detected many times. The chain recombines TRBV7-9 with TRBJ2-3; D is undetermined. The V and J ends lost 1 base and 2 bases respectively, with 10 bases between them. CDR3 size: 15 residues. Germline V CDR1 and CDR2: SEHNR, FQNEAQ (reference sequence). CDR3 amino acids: CASSLVLDVTDTQYF. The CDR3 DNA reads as TGTGCCAGCAGCTTAGTACTGGATGTCACAGATACGCAGTATTTT.

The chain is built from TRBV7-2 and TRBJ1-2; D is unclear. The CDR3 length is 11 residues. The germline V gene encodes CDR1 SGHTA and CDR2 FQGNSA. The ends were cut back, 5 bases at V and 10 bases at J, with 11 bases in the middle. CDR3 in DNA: TGTGCCAGCAGCCGACTAGTGGACTACACCTTC. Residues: CASSRLVDYTF.

The CDR3 nucleotides are TGTGCCAGCAGCCGCCCTACTAGCGGGAGGAATGAGCAGTTCTTC. Protein sequence: CASSRPTSGRNEQFF. The rearrangement links TRBV28 to TRBJ2-1; TRBD2 matches 12 bases. Trimming removed 6 bases from V and 7 bases from J; junction bases left unmatched: 7. CDR1 MDHEN and CDR2 SYDVKM come from the germline V gene. There are 15 residues in the CDR3. Complete variable domain (other parts from reference TRBV28 and TRBJ2-1): DVKVTQSSRYLVKRTGEKVFLECVQDMDHENMFWYRQDPGLGLRLIYFSYDVKMKEKGDIPEGYSVSREKKERFSLILESASTNQTSMYLCASSRPTSGRNEQFFGPGTRLTVL.

The CDR3 DNA reads as TGTGCCAGCAGCTCGCGGGACAGGGGATCCTTCATAGATACGCAGTATTTT. Protein: CASSSRDRGSFIDTQYF. J is TRBJ2-3 and V is TRBV6-1, with 10 nucleotides matching TRBD1. The length of the CDR3 is 17 residues. CDR1 is MNHNS and CDR2 is SASEGT in the germline V gene. J gave up 5 bases and V 6 bases, and 14 bases lay outside the gene matches.

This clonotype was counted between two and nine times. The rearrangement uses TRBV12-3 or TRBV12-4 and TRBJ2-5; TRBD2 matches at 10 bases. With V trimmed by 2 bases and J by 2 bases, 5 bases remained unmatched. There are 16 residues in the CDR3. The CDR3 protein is CASSLSSGGRQETQYF. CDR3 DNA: TGTGCCAGCAGTTTATCTAGCGGGGGTCGACAAGAGACCCAGTACTTC.

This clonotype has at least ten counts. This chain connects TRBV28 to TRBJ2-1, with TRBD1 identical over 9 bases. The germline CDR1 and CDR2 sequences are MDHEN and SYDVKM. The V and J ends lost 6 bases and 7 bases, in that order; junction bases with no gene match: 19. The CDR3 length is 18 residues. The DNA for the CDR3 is TGTGCCAGCAGCCGCATCCTCTCCGGGACAGGGACGTGGAATGAGCAGTTCTTC. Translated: CASSRILSGTGTWNEQFF.

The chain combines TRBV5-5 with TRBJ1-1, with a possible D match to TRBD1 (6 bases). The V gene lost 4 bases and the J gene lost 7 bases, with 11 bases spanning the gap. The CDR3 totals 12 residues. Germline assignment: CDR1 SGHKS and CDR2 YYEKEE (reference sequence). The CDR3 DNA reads TGTGCCAGCAGCCGGCAGGGGATTGAAGCTTTCTTT. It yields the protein CASSRQGIEAFF. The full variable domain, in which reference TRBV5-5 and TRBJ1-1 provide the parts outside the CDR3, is DAGVTQSPTHLIKTRGQQVTLRCSPISGHKSVSWYQQVLGQGPQFIFQYYEKEERGRGNFPDRFSARQFPNYSSELNVNALLLGDSALYLCASSRQGIEAFFGQGTRLTVV.

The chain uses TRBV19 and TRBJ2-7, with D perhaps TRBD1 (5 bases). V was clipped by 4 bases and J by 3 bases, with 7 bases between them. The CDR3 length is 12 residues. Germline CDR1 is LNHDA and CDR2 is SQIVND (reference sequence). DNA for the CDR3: TGTGCCAGTAGTACAGGGCACTACGAGCAGTACTTC. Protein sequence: CASSTGHYEQYF.

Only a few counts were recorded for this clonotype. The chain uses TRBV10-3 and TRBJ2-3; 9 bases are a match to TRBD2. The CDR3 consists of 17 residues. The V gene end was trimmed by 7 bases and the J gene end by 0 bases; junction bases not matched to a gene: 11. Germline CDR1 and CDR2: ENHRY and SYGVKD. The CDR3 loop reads CAITNEVAGVSTDTQYF. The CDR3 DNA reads TGTGCCATCACAAACGAGGTAGCGGGGGTTAGCACAGATACGCAGTATTTT.

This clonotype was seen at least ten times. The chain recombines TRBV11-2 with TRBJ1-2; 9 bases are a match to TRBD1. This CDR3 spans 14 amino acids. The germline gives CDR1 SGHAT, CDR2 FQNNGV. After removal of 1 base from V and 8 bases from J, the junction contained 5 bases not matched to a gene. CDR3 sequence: CASSLGWTGDGYTF. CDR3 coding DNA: TGTGCCAGCAGCTTAGGATGGACAGGGGACGGCTACACCTTC.